One and the same sample provided the 21 T cell receptor beta chains below, sequenced in a study of cytomegalovirus exposure and HLA in healthy donors. The protocol was immunoSEQ multiplex PCR, while the TCRdb copy is restricted to in-frame clones and leaves out a portion. Of about 110,000 clones in the sample, around nine tenths were seen once. Specimen: PBMCs. All receptors derive from a woman between 18 and 29 years old in good health and CMV-seronegative.

The rearrangement links TRBV2 to TRBJ1-1; the D gene is possibly TRBD1 (5 bases). This CDR3 region has 15 residues. Germline lookup yields CDR1 SNHLY and CDR2 FYNNEI. V was clipped by 5 bases and J by 0 bases, with 13 bases between them. The CDR3 nucleotides are TGTGCCAGCAGTCCGACCCAGGGTCTGAACACTGAAGCTTTCTTT. Translating gives CASSPTQGLNTEAFF.

The V gene is TRBV28, the J gene TRBJ1-2; unclear D gene. The germline CDR1 and CDR2 sequences are MDHEN and SYDVKM. The CDR3 is 16 residues long. V lost 4 bases to trimming and J lost 4 bases, with 19 bases between them. CDR3 DNA sequence: TGTGCCAGCAGTTCCCGAAATGAGGTGGGAGTCTATGGCTACACCTTC. Translated, it gives CASSSRNEVGVYGYTF.

The V and J genes are TRBV5-1 and TRBJ1-6; 9 bases agree with TRBD1. V trimming: 4 bases; J trimming: 7 bases; junction bases outside the gene matches: 3. CDR1 and CDR2 (germline): SGHRS, YFSETQ. The CDR3 covers 14 residues. CDR3 in DNA: TGCGCCAGCAGCCCGGACAGGGGAAATTCACCCCTCCACTTT. It codes for CASSPDRGNSPLHF.

The chain links TRBV9 to TRBJ1-1; perhaps TRBD1 as D (5 bases). The length of the CDR3 is 13 residues. The germline gives CDR1 SGDLS, CDR2 YYNGEE. Trimming left V 6 bases short and J 8 bases short, with 17 bases between. The CDR3 sequence is CASNRPGGEEAFF. The CDR3, as DNA: TGTGCCAGCAACAGACCCGGGGGAGAAGAAGCTTTCTTT.

The rearrangement joins TRBV7-2 to TRBJ1-3; perhaps TRBD1 as D (5 bases). CDR1 and CDR2 (germline): SGHTA, FQGNSA. The CDR3 has 15 amino acids. The V end lost 3 bases, the J end lost 0 bases, and 9 bases lay between the germline ends. CDR3 nucleotides: TGTGCCAGCAGCTTGTGGGGGGACTCTGGAAACACCATATATTTT. Its translation is CASSLWGDSGNTIYF.

This clone was detected only once. The chain has TRBV5-6 and TRBJ1-5; D not resolved. CDR1 and CDR2 (germline): SGHDT, YYEEEE. V was pared by 4 bases and J by 0 bases, with 14 bases between. This CDR3 comprises 16 residues. The CDR3 loop reads CASSPWQAYSNQPQHF. As DNA, the CDR3 is TGTGCCAGCAGCCCATGGCAGGCTTATAGCAATCAGCCCCAGCATTTT. Combining the CDR3 with reference TRBV5-6 and TRBJ1-5 gives the whole variable domain DAGVTQSPTHLIKTRGQQVTLRCSPKSGHDTVSWYQQALGQGPQFIFQYYEEEERQRGNFPDRFSGHQFPNYSSELNVNALLLGDSALYLCASSPWQAYSNQPQHFGDGTRLSIL.

This clone was detected only a few times. The chain recombines TRBV2 with TRBJ2-1; TRBD2 agrees at 14 bases. The length of the CDR3 is 15 residues. Trimming at V came to 4 bases and at J to 9 bases, leaving 5 bases not matched to a gene. The V gene's germline CDR1 is SNHLY and CDR2 FYNNEI. The CDR3 loop reads CASSGGLAGGGEQFF. CDR3 nucleotides: TGTGCCAGCAGTGGAGGACTAGCGGGAGGCGGTGAGCAGTTCTTC. Full variable domain (outside the CDR3, taken from reference TRBV2 and TRBJ2-1): EPEVTQTPSHQVTQMGQEVILRCVPISNHLYFYWYRQILGQKVEFLVSFYNNEISEKSEIFDDQFSVERPDGSNFTLKIRSTKLEDSAMYFCASSGGLAGGGEQFFGPGTRLTVL.

The rearrangement uses TRBV4-1 and TRBJ2-2; a weak D match, TRBD2 (6 bases). There are 15 residues in the CDR3. Germline CDR1 MGHRA, CDR2 YSYEKL. Trimming took off 4 bases at V and 7 bases at J, with 16 bases between the two ends. CDR3 sequence reads: CASSPRAGFGGELFF. Here the CDR3 DNA reads TGCGCCAGCAGCCCCAGGGCGGGATTCGGCGGGGAGCTGTTTTTT.

This clone has only one observation. At one boundary the junction diverges from the germline segment, which might be a read error. The chain couples TRBV7-7 to TRBJ2-6, with a weak D call TRBD1 (5 bases). The CDR3 has 16 residues. Germline CDR1 is SSHAT and CDR2 is FNYEAQ (reference sequence). The CDR3 bases are TGTGCTAGCAGCTCGGGCAGGGTTTCTGGGGCCAACGTCCTGACTTTC. Its protein is CASSSGRVSGANVLTF. Based on the CDR3 plus reference TRBV7-7 and TRBJ2-6, the full variable domain is GAGVSQSPRYKVTKRGQDVTLRCDPISSHATLYWYQQALGQGPEFLTYFNYEAQPDKSGLPSDRFSAERPEGSISTLTIQRTEQRDSAMYRCASSSGRVSGANVLTFGAGSRLTVL.

The CDR3 sequence: CASSLYGGNEQFF. In DNA, the CDR3 is TGTGCCAGCAGTTTATACGGGGGGAATGAGCAGTTCTTC. This chain uses TRBV27 with TRBJ2-1; TRBD2 matches 7 bases. This CDR3 has 13 amino acids. Per the germline V gene, CDR1 is MNHEY and CDR2 is SMNVEV (reference sequence). Unmatched junction bases numbered 1, after V lost 1 base and J lost 7 bases.

The genes are TRBV28 and TRBJ1-1, with D possibly TRBD1 on 6 matching bases. This CDR3 spans 14 amino acids. V shed 5 bases and J shed 1 base, with 11 bases lying between them. From germline, CDR1 is MDHEN and CDR2 SYDVKM. CDR3 DNA: TGTGCCAGCAGTATGGGGACAAGGAACACTGAAGCTTTCTTT. Translated: CASSMGTRNTEAFF.

The CDR3 nucleotides read TGTGCCATCAGTGAGTTTTCTAGCGGGACGCACGAGCAGTACTTC. Protein: CAISEFSSGTHEQYF. The V and J genes are TRBV10-3 and TRBJ2-7, with 9 bases fitting TRBD2. Unmatched junction bases numbered 6, after V lost 1 base and J lost 5 bases. The CDR3 contains 15 residues. The germline gives CDR1 ENHRY, CDR2 SYGVKD.

With regard to this clone: Additional DNA sequences in this sample encode the identical CDR3. The genes are TRBV29-1 and TRBJ1-1; D gene unclear. The germline V and J ends were trimmed by 6 bases and 1 base, with 6 bases remaining between them. The CDR3 totals 11 residues. Germline loops: CDR1 SQVTM, CDR2 ANQGSEA. CDR3 sequence reads: CSVGSNTEAFF. Written as DNA, the CDR3 is TGCAGCGTCGGTTCGAACACTGAAGCTTTCTTT.

The chain recombines TRBV15 with TRBJ2-7; 8 nucleotides match TRBD1. There are 14 residues in the CDR3. V lost 3 bases to trimming and J lost 2 bases; unmatched junction nucleotides: 3. Per the germline V gene, CDR1 is LNHNV and CDR2 is YYDKDF (reference sequence). The CDR3 spells CATSRDRATYEQYF. Here the CDR3 DNA reads TGTGCCACCAGCAGGGACAGGGCCACCTACGAGCAGTACTTC.

The chain uses TRBV19 and TRBJ2-1; TRBD2 might be the D (5 bases). V lost 2 bases and J lost 7, with 12 bases in between. Germline values: CDR1 LNHDA, CDR2 SQIVND (reference sequence). The CDR3 consists of 14 residues. The CDR3 region is CASSISLAGNEQFF. The CDR3 coding sequence is TGTGCCAGTAGTATAAGTCTAGCTGGGAATGAGCAGTTCTTC. The entire variable domain, with the rest obtained from reference TRBV19 and TRBJ2-1, is as follows: DGGITQSPKYLFRKEGQNVTLSCEQNLNHDAMYWYRQDPGQGLRLIYYSQIVNDFQKGDIAEGYSVSREKKESFPLTVTSAQKNPTAFYLCASSISLAGNEQFFGPGTRLTVL.

The V gene is TRBV29-1, the J gene TRBJ1-4; D remains ambiguous. Trimming shortened V by 5 bases and J by 8 bases, and 12 bases separated the two germline ends. The V gene's germline CDR1 is SQVTM and CDR2 ANQGSEA. The CDR3 loop spans 12 amino acids. The CDR3, as DNA: TGCAGCGTTTGGGAGGGAGGGGAAAAACTGTTTTTT. Translated: CSVWEGGEKLFF.

This rearrangement joins TRBV21-1 to TRBJ2-1; the D call in the table, TRBD2, was not verified against the DNA. TRBV21-1 is an annotated pseudogene. The length of the CDR3 is 18 residues. In DNA form, the CDR3 reads TGTGCCAGCAGCAAAGAAATGACTAGCGGGCCGACCAACAATGAGCAGTTCTTC. Amino acid sequence: CASSKEMTSGPTNNEQFF.

This clone was counted between two and nine times. The J gene is TRBJ2-1, the V gene TRBV15, with TRBD1 matching 8 bases. Trimming removed 1 base from V and 7 bases from J; junction bases left unmatched: 6. Germline-derived CDR1 and CDR2 are LNHNV and YYDKDF (reference sequence). The CDR3 sequence is 15 residues long. CDR3: CATSRATGTGNEQFF. CDR3 DNA sequence: TGTGCCACCAGCAGAGCAACCGGGACAGGTAATGAGCAGTTCTTC.

The V call is TRBV5-6, the J call TRBJ2-3; 7 nucleotides align to TRBD1. The CDR3 spans 16 residues. Germline V gene lookup returns CDR1 SGHDT and CDR2 YYEEEE. V shed 4 bases, J shed 3 bases, and the junction held 11 bases outside the gene matches. The CDR3 here is CASSLGTDGSTDTQYF. The CDR3 coding sequence is TGTGCCAGCAGCCTAGGGACAGACGGAAGTACAGATACGCAGTATTTT.

The chain uses TRBV15 and TRBJ2-3; D uncertain. Trimming removed 0 bases from V and 1 base from J, with 5 bases in between. The germline V gene encodes CDR1 LNHNV and CDR2 YYDKDF (reference sequence). This CDR3 has 14 residues. CDR3 region: CATSRELRTDTQYF. In nucleotides, the CDR3 is TGTGCCACCAGCAGAGAACTACGCACAGATACGCAGTATTTT.

The chain employs TRBV6-6 and TRBJ2-7; D gene uncertain. The CDR3 is made up of 11 amino acids. Trimming cost V 2 bases and J 4 bases, with 3 bases left between them. Germline V gene sequence: CDR1 MNHNY, CDR2 SVGAGI (reference sequence). The CDR3 DNA reads TGTGCCAGCAGTTACCTTTACGAGCAGTACTTC. Translation: CASSYLYEQYF.